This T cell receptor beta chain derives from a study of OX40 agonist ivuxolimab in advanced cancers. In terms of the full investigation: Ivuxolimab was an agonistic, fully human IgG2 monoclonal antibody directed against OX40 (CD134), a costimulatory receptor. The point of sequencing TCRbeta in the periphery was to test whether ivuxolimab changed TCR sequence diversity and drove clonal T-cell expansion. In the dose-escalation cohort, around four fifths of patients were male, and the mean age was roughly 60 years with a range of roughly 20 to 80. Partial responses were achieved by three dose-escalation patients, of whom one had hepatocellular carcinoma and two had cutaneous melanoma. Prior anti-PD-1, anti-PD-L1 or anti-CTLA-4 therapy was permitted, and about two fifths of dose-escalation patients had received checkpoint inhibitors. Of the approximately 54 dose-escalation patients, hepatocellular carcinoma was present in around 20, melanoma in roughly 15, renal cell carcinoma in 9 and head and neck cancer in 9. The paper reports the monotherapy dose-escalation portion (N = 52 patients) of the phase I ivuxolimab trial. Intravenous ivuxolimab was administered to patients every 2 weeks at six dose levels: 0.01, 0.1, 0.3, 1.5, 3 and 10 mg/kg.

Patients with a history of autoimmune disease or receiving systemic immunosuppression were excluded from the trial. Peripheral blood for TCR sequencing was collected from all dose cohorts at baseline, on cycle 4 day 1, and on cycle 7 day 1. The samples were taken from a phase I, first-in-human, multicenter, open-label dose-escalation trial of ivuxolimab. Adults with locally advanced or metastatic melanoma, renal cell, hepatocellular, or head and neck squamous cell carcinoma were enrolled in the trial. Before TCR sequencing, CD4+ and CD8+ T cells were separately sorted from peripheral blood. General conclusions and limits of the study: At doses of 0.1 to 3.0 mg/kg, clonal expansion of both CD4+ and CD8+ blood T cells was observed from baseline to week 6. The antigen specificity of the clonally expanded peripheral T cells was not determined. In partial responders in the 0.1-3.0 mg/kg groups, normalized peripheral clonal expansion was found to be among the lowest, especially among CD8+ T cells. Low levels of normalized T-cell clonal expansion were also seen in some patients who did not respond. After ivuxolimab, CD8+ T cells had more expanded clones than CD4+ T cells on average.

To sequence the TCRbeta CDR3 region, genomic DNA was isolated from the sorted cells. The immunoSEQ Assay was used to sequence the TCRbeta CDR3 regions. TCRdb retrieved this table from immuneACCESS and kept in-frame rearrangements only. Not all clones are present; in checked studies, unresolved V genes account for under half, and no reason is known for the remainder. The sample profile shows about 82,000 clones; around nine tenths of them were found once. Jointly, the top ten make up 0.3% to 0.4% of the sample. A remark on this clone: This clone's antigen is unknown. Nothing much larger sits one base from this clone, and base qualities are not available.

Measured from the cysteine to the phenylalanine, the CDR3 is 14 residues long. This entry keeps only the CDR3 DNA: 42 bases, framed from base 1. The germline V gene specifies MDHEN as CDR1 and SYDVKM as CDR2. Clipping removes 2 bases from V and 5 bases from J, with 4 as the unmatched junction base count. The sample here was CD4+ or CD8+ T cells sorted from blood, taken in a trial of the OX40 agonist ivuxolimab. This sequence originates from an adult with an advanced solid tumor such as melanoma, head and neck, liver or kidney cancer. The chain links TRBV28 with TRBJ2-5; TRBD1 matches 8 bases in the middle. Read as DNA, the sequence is TGTGCCAGCAGTTTACAGGGGGCGCGGGAGACCCAGTACTTC. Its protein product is CASSLQGARETQYF.